Listed here are 7 T cell receptor beta chains from one sample, sequenced in a study of T cells expressing NK-cell markers. TCRdb re-called the 5' RACE reads, yielding one record per CDR3 amino acid sequence without DNA. Reported are 3,000 or so distinct CDR3 sequences; the ten largest clones contain more than 25%. The sequenced sample was blood T cells: a sorted CD56 or NKG2C T cell subset, CD4+ or CD8+ T cells, or bulk PBMC T cells (not recorded which). The receptors stem from a woman younger than 35 in good health.

This chain uses TRBV20-1 with TRBJ1-1. From germline, CDR1 is DFQATT and CDR2 SNEGSKA (reference sequence). There are 14 residues in the CDR3. The CDR3 sequence is CSARGLDRDTEAFF.

Judged by frequency, this clonotype is medium-sized. V is TRBV29-1 and J is TRBJ2-7; the TCRdb call, TRBD1, lacks DNA for checking. Germline CDR1 is SQVTM and CDR2 is ANQGSEA. The CDR3 is made up of 12 amino acids. The CDR3 here is CSVIWTGYEQYF.

This clonotype is called medium-sized (0.01 to 0.1%) based on its frequency. The V gene is TRBV6-4, the J gene TRBJ1-6; the D call from TCRdb, TRBD1, cannot be confirmed without DNA. The CDR3 runs 14 residues. Germline V gives CDR1 MRHNA, CDR2 SNTAGT. This CDR3 is CASSRDGDNSPLHF.

The genes are TRBV3-1 and TRBJ2-3. CDR3 length equals 13 residues. Per germline, CDR1 LGHDT and CDR2 YNNKEL (reference sequence). CDR3 sequence reads: CASSQATTDTRYF.

This clonotype is identified as medium-sized from frequency. The chain couples TRBV20-1 to TRBJ2-1; the D gene TCRdb calls, TRBD2, cannot be checked with no DNA. This CDR3 region has 13 residues. Germline V gene lookup returns CDR1 DFQATT and CDR2 SNEGSKA (reference sequence). The CDR3 is CSVPKEEYNEQFF.

The V and J genes are TRBV7-3 and TRBJ2-3; absent DNA, TCRdb's TRBD1 call cannot be checked. The CDR3 contains 15 residues. The V gene's germline CDR1 is SGHTA and CDR2 FQGTGA. The chain's CDR3 is CASSSVGPATDTQYF.

The V gene is TRBV7-2, the J gene TRBJ2-1; without DNA, the TCRdb call of TRBD2 cannot be checked. The germline V gene encodes CDR1 SGHTA and CDR2 FQGNSA. The CDR3 is made up of 16 amino acids. The CDR3 sequence: CASSSSGRALHEEQFF.